Below, 16 T cell receptor beta chains from the same sample are listed, as sequenced in a study of T cells in Graves' hyperthyroidism and ophthalmopathy. Amplification of TCR beta CDR3 regions used RNA as the template. HTBI primers were employed in a first-round RT-PCR of the TCR CDR3. MiXCR, run by TCRdb on the multiplex PCR reads, gives a single entry per CDR3 protein. Here the sample spans approximately 600,000 distinct CDR3 sequences, 12% to 15% being singletons. The sequenced material came from blood. Receptors were obtained from a woman in her late teens or twenties with Graves' ophthalmopathy.

V usage is TRBV6-1 and J usage is TRBJ2-7; D gene ambiguous. The CDR3 loop spans 15 amino acids. Per germline, CDR1 MNHNS and CDR2 SASEGT. V gave up 5 bases and J gave up 3 bases, with 17 bases separating them. This CDR3 is CASSSRLRINYEQYF. For the CDR3, the DNA is TGTGCCAGCAGTTCTAGACTGCGAATCAACTACGAGCAGTACTTC.

The rearrangement links TRBV7-2 to TRBJ2-1, with D possibly TRBD2 on 6 matching bases. CDR3 size: 16 residues. The germline V gene has CDR1 SGHTA and CDR2 FQGNSA. Trimming took 4 bases from V and 10 from J, leaving 23 bases between them. CDR3 protein: CASSYTPGLRPGEQFF. The DNA of the CDR3 is TGTGCCAGCAGCTATACTCCGGGACTCAGACCGGGAGAGCAGTTCTTC.

This clonotype has ten or more counts. The rearrangement links TRBV7-3 to TRBJ2-1; possible D gene TRBD2, 5 bases. Trimming stripped 5 bases from V and 0 bases from J, with 17 bases between. Germline assignment: CDR1 SGHTA and CDR2 FQGTGA. The CDR3 is 17 amino acids. CDR3 in DNA: TGTGCCAGCAGCCCGGGTCCCACTAGGAGCTCCTACAATGAGCAGTTCTTC. It translates to CASSPGPTRSSYNEQFF. The variable domain in full, with the rest retrieved from reference TRBV7-3 and TRBJ2-1, is GAGVSQTPSNKVTEKGKYVELRCDPISGHTALYWYRQSLGQGPEFLIYFQGTGAADDSGLPNDRFFAVRPEGSVSTLKIQRTERGDSAVYLCASSPGPTRSSYNEQFFGPGTRLTVL.

As to this clonotype: A read error may account for a junction end that differs from germline. The rearrangement joins TRBV7-2 to TRBJ1-2; 10 bases agree with TRBD1. The CDR3 totals 15 residues. CDR1 is SGHTA, CDR2 FQGNSA, per germline. This chain's CDR3 is CVSSLGQGRDYGYTF. DNA for the CDR3: TGTGTCAGCAGCTTGGGACAGGGGAGGGACTATGGCTACACCTTC. The whole variable domain, filled in from reference TRBV7-2 and TRBJ1-2, reads GAGVSQSPSNKVTEKGKDVELRCDPISGHTALYWYRQSLGQGLEFLIYFQGNSAPDKSGLPSDRFSAERTGGSVSTLTIQRTQQEDSAVYLCVSSLGQGRDYGYTFGSGTRLTVV.

This clonotype has a count of ten or more. The gene calls are TRBV28 and TRBJ2-7, with 7 bases fitting TRBD1. V was pared by 6 bases and J by 4 bases, with 12 bases of the junction left unmatched. The CDR3 runs to 15 residues. Per the germline V gene, CDR1 is MDHEN and CDR2 is SYDVKM. CDR3 sequence reads: CASRSNRDRPYEQYF. The CDR3 DNA reads TGTGCCAGCAGGTCAAACCGGGACAGACCATACGAGCAGTACTTC. Full variable domain (outside the CDR3, taken from reference TRBV28 and TRBJ2-7): DVKVTQSSRYLVKRTGEKVFLECVQDMDHENMFWYRQDPGLGLRLIYFSYDVKMKEKGDIPEGYSVSREKKERFSLILESASTNQTSMYLCASRSNRDRPYEQYFGPGTRLTVT.

CDR3 sequence (DNA): TGTGCCAGCAGCTTAGTCTTTGGTATAGCGGGAGGAAATAGTCGGGATGAGCAGTTCTTC. Its translation: CASSLVFGIAGGNSRDEQFF. The chain uses TRBV7-2 and TRBJ2-1, with 10 bases lining up with TRBD2. CDR3 length equals 20 residues. Germline V gives CDR1 SGHTA, CDR2 FQGNSA. The V segment lost 1 base and the J segment 8 bases; nucleotides outside the gene matches: 20.

Many counts were recorded for this clonotype. CDR3 DNA: TGTGCCAGCATAGTAGACAGGTCCTACAATGAGCAGTTCTTC. Translation gives CASIVDRSYNEQFF. This chain connects TRBV7-9 to TRBJ2-1; possibly TRBD1 for D (6 bases). Germline V gives CDR1 SEHNR, CDR2 FQNEAQ (reference sequence). The ends were cut back, 7 bases at V and 1 base at J, with 11 bases in the middle. The CDR3 sequence is 14 residues long.

The gene calls are TRBV27 and TRBJ2-1; 7 bases are shared with TRBD1. The CDR3 length is 14 residues. The germline V gene has CDR1 MNHEY and CDR2 SMNVEV (reference sequence). The J segment lost 3 bases and the V segment lost 5 bases, leaving 4 bases of the junction unmatched. CDR3 bases: TGTGCCAGCAGTCCCCGGACAGGCTACAATGAGCAGTTCTTC. Translated, it gives CASSPRTGYNEQFF.

This clonotype was found a few times. The chain carries TRBV6-4 and TRBJ2-4; TRBD2 agrees at 11 bases. From germline, CDR1 is MRHNA and CDR2 SNTAGT. The CDR3 length is 15 residues. V lost 5 bases and J lost 8; bases outside the gene matches: 8. CDR3 loop: CASSPTGTSGDIQYF. The CDR3 nucleotides read TGTGCCAGCAGTCCAACCGGGACTAGCGGAGACATTCAGTACTTC.

This clonotype has ten or more counts. The chain recombines TRBV30 with TRBJ1-2; D is ambiguous. Trimming stripped 1 base from V and 4 bases from J, with 7 bases between. Germline V gene sequence: CDR1 GTSNPN, CDR2 SVGIG (reference sequence). The CDR3 length is 12 residues. CDR3 protein: CAWSANTYGYTF. The DNA of the CDR3 is TGTGCCTGGAGTGCGAACACCTATGGCTACACCTTC. Full variable domain (missing parts from reference TRBV30 and TRBJ1-2): SQTIHQWPATLVQPVGSPLSLECTVEGTSNPNLYWYRQAAGRGLQLLFYSVGIGQISSEVPQNLSASRPQDRQFILSSKKLLLSDSGFYLCAWSANTYGYTFGSGTRLTVV.

This clonotype turned up a few times. The rearrangement links TRBV19 to TRBJ2-1, with 7 bases fitting TRBD2. Germline CDR1 LNHDA, CDR2 SQIVND (reference sequence). The CDR3 extends over 17 amino acids. V shed 3 bases and J 5 bases; nucleotides not matched to a gene: 13. The CDR3 nucleotides are TGTGCCAGTAGTATCCCCTATGGGGCTAGCGGTAACAATGAGCAGTTCTTC. Translating gives CASSIPYGASGNNEQFF. Full variable domain (remainder filled in from reference TRBV19 and TRBJ2-1): DGGITQSPKYLFRKEGQNVTLSCEQNLNHDAMYWYRQDPGQGLRLIYYSQIVNDFQKGDIAEGYSVSREKKESFPLTVTSAQKNPTAFYLCASSIPYGASGNNEQFFGPGTRLTVL.

In the case of this clonotype: A read error may be the cause here, since a much bigger clone is one base away. This chain connects TRBV3-1 to TRBJ2-1; D gene uncertain. CDR1 is LGHDT, CDR2 YNNKEL, per germline (reference sequence). This CDR3 has 14 residues. CDR3 in amino acids: CASGQDPSYNEQFF. Written as DNA, the CDR3 is TGTGCCAGCGGCCAAGATCCCAGCTACAATGAGCAGTTCTTC.

This clonotype was observed a few times. The chain joins TRBV10-3 to TRBJ1-5, with D possibly matching TRBD1 (6 bases). V lost 10 bases to trimming and J lost 7 bases, with 14 bases between them. The germline gives CDR1 ENHRY, CDR2 SYGVKD. CDR3 size: 12 residues. This CDR3 is CAKSRGYQPQHF. The CDR3 bases are TGTGCCAAGTCCAGGGGTTACCAGCCCCAGCATTTT.

The V gene is TRBV19, the J gene TRBJ2-1, with 7 bases identical to TRBD2. Germline values: CDR1 LNHDA, CDR2 SQIVND (reference sequence). V lost 3 bases and J lost 5; bases outside the gene matches: 10. The CDR3 is 16 residues long. The CDR3 DNA sequence: TGTGCCAGTAGTATGATACTAGCGCAATGGGACAATGAGCAGTTCTTC. Amino acids: CASSMILAQWDNEQFF.

The sample holds many counts of this clonotype. This rearrangement joins TRBV6-5 to TRBJ2-1; D is ambiguous. V gave up 0 bases and J gave up 2 bases, with 17 bases separating them. The V gene's germline CDR1 is MNHEY and CDR2 SVGAGI. The CDR3 runs to 18 residues. DNA for the CDR3: TGTGCCAGCAGTTACTCGCGACACATTGATACCCCCTACAATGAGCAGTTCTTC. It is translated as CASSYSRHIDTPYNEQFF.

This clonotype was observed at least ten times. The chain recombines TRBV19 with TRBJ1-2, with 8 bases matching TRBD1. This CDR3 contains 16 residues. V trimming: 5 bases; J trimming: 2 bases; junction bases outside the gene matches: 10. The germline gives CDR1 LNHDA, CDR2 SQIVND (reference sequence). CDR3: CASSPRTGPWNYGYTF. The CDR3 coding sequence is TGTGCCAGTAGTCCCAGGACAGGGCCCTGGAACTATGGCTACACCTTC.